Sequencing of this T cell receptor (beta chain) was carried out in a study of blood T cell repertoires in COVID-19. Sequencing was performed with immunoSEQ multiplex PCR; in TCRdb, only in-frame clones are kept and a portion is missing. Of about 220,000 clones listed, 65% to 85% are singletons. This clone was counted once. The age range of participants was roughly 18 to 90 years, with residence in under 25 US areas. Self-reported history from a screening survey and questionnaire set each donor's cohort. Sample: PBMCs or T cells enriched from blood (not recorded which). The clonotype comes from a woman aged 40 to 50 who had recovered from COVID-19.

CDR3 region: CASSPNSVRENTDTQYF. CDR3 nucleotide sequence: TGTGCCAGCAGCCCAAACTCCGTAAGGGAGAACACAGATACGCAGTATTTT. The V call is TRBV7-8, the J call TRBJ2-3; D may be TRBD2 (5 bases). Per germline, CDR1 SGHVS and CDR2 FQNEAQ. CDR3 length equals 17 residues. V lost 5 bases to trimming and J lost 2 bases, with 20 bases between them.